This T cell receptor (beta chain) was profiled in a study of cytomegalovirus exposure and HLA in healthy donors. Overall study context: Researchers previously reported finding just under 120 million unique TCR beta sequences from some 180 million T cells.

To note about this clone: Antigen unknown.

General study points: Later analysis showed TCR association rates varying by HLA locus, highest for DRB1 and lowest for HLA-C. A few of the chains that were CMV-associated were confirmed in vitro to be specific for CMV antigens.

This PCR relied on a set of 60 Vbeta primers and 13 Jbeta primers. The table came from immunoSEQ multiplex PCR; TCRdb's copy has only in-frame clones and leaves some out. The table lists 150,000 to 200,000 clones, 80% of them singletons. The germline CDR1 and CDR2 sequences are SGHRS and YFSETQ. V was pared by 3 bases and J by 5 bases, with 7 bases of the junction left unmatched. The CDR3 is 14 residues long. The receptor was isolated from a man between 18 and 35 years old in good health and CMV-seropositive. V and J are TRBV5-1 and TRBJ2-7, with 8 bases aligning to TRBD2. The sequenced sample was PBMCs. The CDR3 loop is CASSSAVGLDEQYF. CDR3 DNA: TGCGCCAGCAGCTCCGCGGTGGGACTAGACGAGCAGTACTTC. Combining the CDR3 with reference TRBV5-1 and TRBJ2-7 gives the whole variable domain KAGVTQTPRYLIKTRGQQVTLSCSPISGHRSVSWYQQTPGQGLQFLFEYFSETQRNKGNFPGRFSGRQFSNSRSEMNVSTLELGDSALYLCASSSAVGLDEQYFGPGTRLTVT.